Listed here are 21 T cell receptor beta chains from one sample, sequenced in a study of blood T cell repertoires in COVID-19. The assay was immunoSEQ multiplex PCR, and TCRdb's table has in-frame clones only and misses some. The profile shows over 150,000 clones, 84% of them singletons. The sequencing sample was made of peripheral blood. These receptors all stem from a human donor in a cohort sampled during active COVID-19.

This sequence joins TRBV7-9 and TRBJ2-3, with TRBD2 matching 7 bases. Germline assignment: CDR1 SEHNR and CDR2 FQNEAQ (reference sequence). Germline trimming cut 4 bases from V and 2 bases from J; bases unmatched to any gene: 9. The CDR3 sequence is 16 residues long. Here the CDR3 DNA reads TGTGCCAGCAGCTCCAGCGGGGTCGTCTACACAGATACGCAGTATTTT. Amino acids: CASSSSGVVYTDTQYF. The full variable domain, with the rest looked up from reference TRBV7-9 and TRBJ2-3, is DTGVSQNPRHKITKRGQNVTFRCDPISEHNRLYWYRQTLGQGPEFLTYFQNEAQLEKSRLLSDRFSAERPKGSFSTLEIQRTEQGDSAMYLCASSSSGVVYTDTQYFGPGTRLTVL.

This rearrangement joins TRBV29-1 to TRBJ2-7, with 14 bases fitting TRBD2. V gave up 4 bases and J gave up 4 bases; unmatched junction bases: 12. The CDR3 is made up of 17 amino acids. Germline CDR1 SQVTM, CDR2 ANQGSEA. The CDR3, as DNA: TGCAGCGTTGCTGGACTAGCGGGAGGCAGCGTTACTTACGAGCAGTACTTC. Translated: CSVAGLAGGSVTYEQYF.

This clone has ten or more counts. The chain recombines TRBV6-6 with TRBJ2-1; D gene uncertain. V was trimmed by 7 bases and J by 0 bases, leaving 7 bases between them. Germline lookup yields CDR1 MNHNY and CDR2 SVGAGI (reference sequence). The CDR3 extends over 13 amino acids. CDR3 coding DNA: TGTGCCAGCACCGTTAGCTCCTACAATGAGCAGTTCTTC. This codes for CASTVSSYNEQFF.

The rearrangement links TRBV6-6 to TRBJ2-7; TRBD1 might be the D (6 bases). The CDR3 contains 16 residues. Deletions cut 3 bases from V and 0 bases from J, with 15 bases between. Germline V gene data show CDR1 as MNHNY and CDR2 as SVGAGI (reference sequence). This CDR3 reads CASSYSADSNSYEQYF. CDR3 coding DNA: TGTGCCAGCAGTTATTCCGCGGACAGTAACTCCTACGAGCAGTACTTC.

The V call is TRBV6-5, the J call TRBJ2-7, with D possibly matching TRBD2 (6 bases). V was trimmed by 6 bases and J by 2 bases, leaving 17 bases between them. Germline V gives CDR1 MNHEY, CDR2 SVGAGI. The CDR3 length is 15 residues. The CDR3 here is CASRGGLRSPYEQYF. The CDR3, as DNA: TGTGCCAGCAGGGGGGGACTCCGGAGCCCCTACGAGCAGTACTTC.

The chain uses TRBV28 and TRBJ1-1, with D perhaps matching TRBD1 (5 bases). Trimming stripped 6 bases from V and 5 bases from J, with 19 bases between. The CDR3 totals 15 residues. From germline, CDR1 is MDHEN and CDR2 SYDVKM. The CDR3 sequence: CASSSPWAGRTEAFF. In nucleotides, the CDR3 is TGTGCCAGCAGCTCTCCTTGGGCAGGGCGGACTGAAGCTTTCTTT.

The chain recombines TRBV28 with TRBJ2-7; 11 nucleotides match TRBD1. The V gene end was trimmed by 5 bases and the J gene end by 5 bases; junction bases not matched to a gene: 11. Germline CDR1 reads MDHEN; CDR2 reads SYDVKM. CDR3 length: 16 amino acids. The CDR3 here is CASSEAGTGGSHEQYF. CDR3 coding DNA: TGTGCCAGCAGTGAGGCCGGGACAGGGGGGTCCCACGAGCAGTACTTC.

This clone came up once. The CDR3 sequence is CAPTSVFSYEQYF. CDR3 nucleotides: TGTGCCCCCACTAGCGTTTTCTCCTACGAGCAGTACTTC. The chain carries TRBV28 and TRBJ2-7; 7 positions agree with TRBD2. CDR3 length equals 13 residues. The germline gives CDR1 MDHEN, CDR2 SYDVKM. Losses at the gene ends were 11 bases for V and 0 bases for J; bases not matched to a gene: 7.

The chain employs TRBV2 and TRBJ2-2, with D possibly TRBD1 on 6 matching bases. The germline gives CDR1 SNHLY, CDR2 FYNNEI. The CDR3 extends over 14 amino acids. The V end lost 5 bases, the J end lost 5 bases, and 12 bases lay between the germline ends. The CDR3 nucleotides read TGTGCCAGCAGTTTACAGGGCCGAACCGGGGAGCTGTTTTTT. The encoded protein is CASSLQGRTGELFF.

The chain combines TRBV7-9 with TRBJ1-1; 12 bases are shared with TRBD1. Germline CDR1 and CDR2: SEHNR and FQNEAQ (reference sequence). The CDR3 loop spans 18 amino acids. J lost 0 bases, V lost 5 bases, and 10 bases had no gene match. This CDR3 is CASSPLRDRGRMNTEAFF. The CDR3 DNA sequence: TGTGCCAGCAGCCCTCTCCGGGACAGGGGGCGCATGAACACTGAAGCTTTCTTT.

This chain joins TRBV18 and TRBJ2-1; D remains ambiguous. V was pared by 6 bases and J by 7 bases, with 22 bases between. The CDR3 runs 16 residues. The germline CDR1 and CDR2 sequences are KGHSH and LQKENI. CDR3 in DNA: TGTGCCAGCTCCCGCCTACTCATCCCTGACACTAATGAGCAGTTCTTC. Translation: CASSRLLIPDTNEQFF.

The chain joins TRBV18 to TRBJ1-5; D gene unclear. The CDR3 has 14 residues. Trimming took 3 bases from V and 9 from J, leaving 15 bases between them. Germline V gene sequence: CDR1 KGHSH, CDR2 LQKENI. The DNA of the CDR3 is TGTGCCAGCTCACCGGGCGTCGATCTGGGGCCCCAGCATTTT. It yields the protein CASSPGVDLGPQHF.

This clone was seen a single time. The chain employs TRBV20-1 and TRBJ2-1; the D gene is possibly TRBD2 (7 bases). V was trimmed by 3 bases and J by 6 bases, leaving 12 bases between them. This CDR3 is built from 13 residues. The V gene's germline CDR1 is DFQATT and CDR2 SNEGSKA (reference sequence). This CDR3 is CSASGAGANEQFF. As DNA, the CDR3 is TGCAGTGCTAGTGGGGCGGGGGCCAATGAGCAGTTCTTC.

The chain joins TRBV27 to TRBJ1-5; D ambiguous. This CDR3 contains 13 residues. The germline V gene has CDR1 MNHEY and CDR2 SMNVEV (reference sequence). V shed 4 bases and J shed 4 bases, with 8 bases lying between them. In DNA, the CDR3 is TGTGCCAGCAGTTCGCGGGAAAATCAGCCCCAGCATTTT. Amino acids: CASSSRENQPQHF.

The chain uses TRBV28 and TRBJ1-2; D possibly corresponds to TRBD1 (5 bases). Trimming removed 1 base at V and 1 base at J, with 10 bases between. This CDR3 spans 15 amino acids. CDR1 and CDR2 (germline): MDHEN, SYDVKM. CDR3 sequence: CASSLLVQGNYGYTF. For the CDR3, the DNA is TGTGCCAGCAGTTTATTGGTCCAGGGTAACTATGGCTACACCTTC.

J is TRBJ2-7 and V is TRBV6-4; D uncertain. Trimming removed 2 bases at V and 3 bases at J, with 8 bases between. Germline V gives CDR1 MRHNA, CDR2 SNTAGT. The CDR3 totals 13 residues. CDR3 sequence (DNA): TGTGCCAGCAGTGACGCCGAACACTACGAGCAGTACTTC. Amino acid sequence: CASSDAEHYEQYF.

This chain joins TRBV28 and TRBJ1-6; TRBD1 aligns across 7 bases. CDR1 MDHEN and CDR2 SYDVKM come from the germline V gene. This CDR3 contains 16 residues. V trimming: 5 bases; J trimming: 5 bases; junction bases outside the gene matches: 9. CDR3 DNA: TGTGCCAGCAGTCTATCCCCGGGACAGAATAATTCACCCCTCCACTTT. Residues: CASSLSPGQNNSPLHF.

The V and J genes are TRBV28 and TRBJ2-7; D is possibly TRBD1 (6 bases). Germline lookup yields CDR1 MDHEN and CDR2 SYDVKM. The germline V and J ends were trimmed by 8 bases and 3 bases, with 8 bases remaining between them. The CDR3 runs 11 residues. CDR3 sequence (DNA): TGTGCCAGCGCAGGGGACTACGAGCAGTACTTC. This translates into CASAGDYEQYF. The full variable domain, its missing parts supplied by reference TRBV28 and TRBJ2-7, is DVKVTQSSRYLVKRTGEKVFLECVQDMDHENMFWYRQDPGLGLRLIYFSYDVKMKEKGDIPEGYSVSREKKERFSLILESASTNQTSMYLCASAGDYEQYFGPGTRLTVT.

The J gene is TRBJ2-1, the V gene TRBV5-1; 9 bases line up with TRBD2. CDR1 is SGHRS, CDR2 YFSETQ, per germline. This CDR3 has 16 amino acids. Germline trimming cut 2 bases from V and 4 bases from J; bases unmatched to any gene: 7. The CDR3: CASSLISGSPYNEQFF. CDR3 coding DNA: TGCGCCAGCAGCTTAATTAGCGGGAGCCCTTACAATGAGCAGTTCTTC.

This clone was seen once. The rearrangement uses TRBV5-6 and TRBJ2-1; 11 nucleotides agree with TRBD2. This CDR3 has 15 residues. The V segment lost 4 bases and the J segment 7 bases; nucleotides outside the gene matches: 7. Germline V CDR1 and CDR2: SGHDT, YYEEEE. CDR3 amino acids: CASSLDTSGRNEQFF. The CDR3 coding sequence is TGTGCCAGCAGCCTCGACACTAGCGGGAGAAATGAGCAGTTCTTC.

The V gene is TRBV9, the J gene TRBJ2-1; 7 bases match TRBD2. CDR3 size: 16 residues. V dropped 3 bases and J dropped 9; count of bases not matched to a gene: 15. Germline CDR1 is SGDLS and CDR2 is YYNGEE. CDR3 loop: CASSAFWGEAGIEQFF. CDR3 coding DNA: TGTGCCAGCAGCGCCTTTTGGGGTGAAGCGGGAATTGAGCAGTTCTTC.